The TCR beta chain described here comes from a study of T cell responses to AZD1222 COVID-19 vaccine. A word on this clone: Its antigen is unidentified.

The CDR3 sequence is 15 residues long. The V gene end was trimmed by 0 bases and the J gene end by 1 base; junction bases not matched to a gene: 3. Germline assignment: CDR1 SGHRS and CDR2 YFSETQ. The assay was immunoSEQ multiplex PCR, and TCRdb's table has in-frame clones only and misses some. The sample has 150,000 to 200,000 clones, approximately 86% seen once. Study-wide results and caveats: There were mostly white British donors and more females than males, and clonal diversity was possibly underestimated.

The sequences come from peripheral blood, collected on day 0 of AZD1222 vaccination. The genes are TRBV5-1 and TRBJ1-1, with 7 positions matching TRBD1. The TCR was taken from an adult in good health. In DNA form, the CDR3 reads TGCGCCAGCAGCTTGGGGGCAGGGGGGAACACTGAAGCTTTCTTT. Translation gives CASSLGAGGNTEAFF.